One and the same sample provided the 27 T cell receptor beta chains below, sequenced in a study of molecular identifiers for immune sequencing clone quantification. TCRdb recomputed calls from the PCR reads with MiXCR, one row per CDR3 protein. Of over 550,000 distinct CDR3 sequences listed, roughly 25% are singletons. Material: naive CD8+ T cells from blood, with Jurkat cell RNA spiked in. As to subset: FACS-sorted CD8+CD4-CCR7+CD45RA+ naive T cells. The receptors here all came from a human donor in good health. Some libraries in this study had Jurkat cell RNA spiked in.

This clonotype was recorded once. Possible read error: a much larger clone is one base away. Without the conserved terminal phenylalanine or tryptophan, this CDR3 likely stems from a read error. V usage is TRBV6-1 and J usage is TRBJ2-5; weak D call: TRBD1 (6 bases). V was clipped by 5 bases and J by 5 bases, with 18 bases between them. CDR1 is MNHNS, CDR2 SASEGT, per germline. CDR3 length: 15 residues. In DNA form, the CDR3 reads TGTGCCAGCAGTCACACAGACAGGTCCTCGGAGACCCAGTACTCC. This gives the protein CASSHTDRSSETQYS.

This chain joins TRBV5-8 and TRBJ2-7; D not certain. The CDR3 sequence is 16 residues long. Per the germline V gene, CDR1 is SGHTS and CDR2 is YDEGEE. Trimming pared 0 bases from V and 0 bases from J, leaving 13 bases between. The CDR3 is CASSLDGRFSSYEQYF. The CDR3 DNA is TGTGCCAGCAGCTTGGATGGCAGATTTAGCTCCTACGAGCAGTACTTC.

This clonotype has ten or more counts. The CDR3 is CASSLYFREVQETQYF. The CDR3 coding sequence is TGTGCCAGCAGTTTATATTTTAGGGAGGTACAAGAGACCCAGTACTTC. The V gene is TRBV27, the J gene TRBJ2-5; TRBD2 might be the D (6 bases). V was cut by 1 base and J by 2 bases, with 14 bases left in between. CDR1 is MNHEY, CDR2 SMNVEV, per germline (reference sequence). The CDR3 covers 16 residues.

The chain is built from TRBV5-1 and TRBJ1-1; tentatively, D is TRBD1 (6 bases). V was pared by 4 bases and J by 4 bases, with 20 bases between. The CDR3 spans 16 residues. The V gene's germline CDR1 is SGHRS and CDR2 YFSETQ. The CDR3 loop is CASSPGTCPFLTEAFF. The CDR3 DNA follows: TGCGCCAGCAGCCCGGGGACATGCCCGTTCCTCACTGAAGCTTTCTTT.

The chain employs TRBV4-1 and TRBJ1-4; 11 bases are shared with TRBD1. Germline CDR1 MGHRA, CDR2 YSYEKL. J lost 5 bases, V lost 2 bases, and 7 bases had no gene match. The CDR3 consists of 17 residues. The CDR3 region has the DNA TGCGCCAGCAGCCAACTGGGACAGGGGGTCCAGAATGAAAAACTGTTTTTT. This gives the protein CASSQLGQGVQNEKLFF.

Concerning this clonotype: A much larger clone is a single base away; this may be a read error. The rearrangement joins TRBV5-1 to TRBJ2-7, with a possible D match to TRBD2 (5 bases). The CDR3 spans 16 residues. V gave up 4 bases and J gave up 2 bases, with 19 bases separating them. Germline V gene sequence: CDR1 SGHRS, CDR2 YFSETQ. CDR3 amino acids: CASSPSPSERAYEQYF. The CDR3 DNA is TGCGCCAGCAGCCCCTCTCCTAGTGAGAGGGCCTACGAGCAGTACTTC.

The J gene is TRBJ2-7, the V gene TRBV12-3 or TRBV12-4, with D maybe TRBD1 (5 bases). The CDR3 has 14 amino acids. Between the trimmed V and J ends, which lost 5 bases and 0 bases, there was a span of 11 bases. In DNA, the CDR3 is TGTGCCAGCAGTACAACGGACACCTCCTACGAGCAGTACTTC. It specifies CASSTTDTSYEQYF.

The genes are TRBV27 and TRBJ1-2; the D gene is possibly TRBD1 (6 bases). Trimming pared 4 bases from V and 4 bases from J, leaving 22 bases between. Germline V gives CDR1 MNHEY, CDR2 SMNVEV (reference sequence). The CDR3 has 17 residues. CDR3 loop: CASSSLIRGSVSYGYTF. In nucleotides, the CDR3 is TGTGCCAGCAGTTCCTTGATCAGGGGTAGTGTCAGCTATGGCTACACCTTC.

This clonotype was recorded at least ten times. The chain links TRBV12-3 or TRBV12-4 to TRBJ1-5; D is undetermined. Trimming cost V 3 bases and J 2 bases, with 5 bases left between them. The CDR3 loop spans 13 amino acids. As DNA, the CDR3 is TGTGCCAGCAGTTTTGGGGGCAATCAGCCCCAGCATTTT. This codes for CASSFGGNQPQHF.

A note on this clonotype: A much larger clonotype is one base distant, so this may be a read error. The V call is TRBV20-1, the J call TRBJ2-7, with 9 bases fitting TRBD1. Germline CDR1 reads DFQATT; CDR2 reads SNEGSKA (reference sequence). This CDR3 has 14 residues. Trimming cost V 7 bases and J 6 bases; bases outside gene matches: 13. CDR3 DNA sequence: TGCAGTGTTAGGGGGACAGGGCTCGAAGGCGAGCAGTACTTC. Translated: CSVRGTGLEGEQYF.

The chain combines TRBV7-2 with TRBJ2-1; 11 positions agree with TRBD1. CDR1 is SGHTA and CDR2 is FQGNSA in the germline V gene. There are 16 residues in the CDR3. After removal of 2 bases from V and 4 bases from J, the junction contained 4 bases not matched to a gene. CDR3 DNA: TGTGCCAGCAGCTTATGGGGACAGGGGGGATACAATGAGCAGTTCTTC. It specifies CASSLWGQGGYNEQFF.

Concerning this clonotype: This may stem from a read error, because a much larger clone lies one nucleotide away. The chain recombines TRBV20-1 with TRBJ2-7, with D perhaps being TRBD1 or TRBD2 (5 bases each). The CDR3 is 11 residues long. Germline CDR1 DFQATT, CDR2 SNEGSKA (reference sequence). The CDR3 region is CSAKDGDEQSF. CDR3 in DNA: TGCAGTGCTAAGGACGGGGACGAGCAGTCCTTC.

The J gene is TRBJ2-7, the V gene TRBV6-5; tentatively, D is TRBD2 (6 bases). The CDR3 spans 16 residues. Germline-derived CDR1 and CDR2 are MNHEY and SVGAGI. Between the trimmed V and J ends, which lost 0 bases and 0 bases, there was a span of 12 bases. CDR3 coding DNA: TGTGCCAGCAGTTACTCGATTGGGGGGACCTCCTACGAGCAGTACTTC. Translation gives CASSYSIGGTSYEQYF.

This clonotype was recorded at least ten times. V is TRBV27 and J is TRBJ2-7, with 8 bases matching TRBD1. The germline V gene encodes CDR1 MNHEY and CDR2 SMNVEV (reference sequence). The J segment lost 3 bases and the V segment lost 2 bases, leaving 3 bases of the junction unmatched. The length of the CDR3 is 14 residues. The CDR3 loop is CASSLGTGRYEQYF. In DNA, the CDR3 is TGTGCCAGCAGTTTAGGGACAGGACGCTACGAGCAGTACTTC.

This clonotype turned up a few times. The chain combines TRBV2 with TRBJ2-7, with TRBD2 as a possible D gene (7 bases). The CDR3 extends over 16 amino acids. The ends were cut back, 0 bases at V and 4 bases at J, with 16 bases in the middle. Per the germline V gene, CDR1 is SNHLY and CDR2 is FYNNEI. The CDR3 sequence is CASSEARRRGAYEQYF. The CDR3 DNA is TGTGCCAGCAGTGAAGCTCGGCGCCGGGGGGCTTACGAGCAGTACTTC.

This clonotype occurred many times. The rearrangement uses TRBV29-1 and TRBJ2-3; D possibly corresponds to TRBD2 (5 bases). CDR3 length: 16 residues. The germline V gene encodes CDR1 SQVTM and CDR2 ANQGSEA. The germline V and J ends were trimmed by 1 base and 6 bases, with 20 bases remaining between them. The CDR3 protein is CSVEGISTPSGDTQYF. CDR3 coding DNA: TGCAGCGTTGAAGGGATCAGTACCCCCTCGGGGGATACGCAGTATTTT.

This clonotype was seen a few times. The gene calls are TRBV9 and TRBJ2-5; D is perhaps TRBD2 (6 bases). The germline V gene encodes CDR1 SGDLS and CDR2 YYNGEE. V was pared by 4 bases and J by 2 bases, with 21 bases between. The CDR3 spans 17 residues. The CDR3 DNA follows: TGTGCCAGCAGCTCACAGACCTTCCTGGGGGGACAAGAGACCCAGTACTTC. It yields the protein CASSSQTFLGGQETQYF.

This clonotype was observed a handful of times. The chain couples TRBV10-3 to TRBJ2-3; D uncertain. In germline, CDR1 is ENHRY, CDR2 SYGVKD. The CDR3 covers 17 residues. V dropped 0 bases and J dropped 2 bases, with 15 bases sitting between them. The CDR3 nucleotides read TGTGCCATCAGTGAGTCGAAGGAAACTATATACACAGATACGCAGTATTTT. Translating it yields CAISESKETIYTDTQYF.

This clonotype was observed at least ten times. A junction end diverges from the germline sequence, so it may reflect a read error. The CDR3 coding sequence is TGCGCCAGCAGCTTGGAAGGGATTCTAGAATGGAACTTC. Encoded protein: CASSLEGILEWNF. This rearrangement joins TRBV5-1 to TRBJ2-7; D is ambiguous. This CDR3 is built from 13 residues. Germline CDR1 reads SGHRS; CDR2 reads YFSETQ.

The chain combines TRBV27 with TRBJ1-4; no definite D call. The V and J ends lost 6 bases and 0 bases respectively, with 8 bases between them. CDR3 length equals 14 residues. The germline V gene encodes CDR1 MNHEY and CDR2 SMNVEV (reference sequence). The CDR3 nucleotides are TGTGCCAGCAGGGGATGGGCAACTAATGAAAAACTGTTTTTT. Translated: CASRGWATNEKLFF.

Ten or more counts support this clonotype. The chain uses TRBV27 and TRBJ1-1; perhaps TRBD1 as D (6 bases). The CDR3 loop spans 13 amino acids. Trimming removed 3 bases at V and 4 bases at J, with 9 bases between. The germline V gene encodes CDR1 MNHEY and CDR2 SMNVEV (reference sequence). The CDR3, as DNA: TGTGCCAGCAGTTTTTGGGGGGCCACTGAAGCTTTCTTT. As protein: CASSFWGATEAFF.

This clonotype was found a few times. The chain combines TRBV5-6 with TRBJ1-4; 11 nucleotides line up with TRBD1. The V and J ends lost 4 bases and 4 bases, in that order; junction bases with no gene match: 6. Germline CDR1 and CDR2: SGHDT and YYEEEE. CDR3 length: 16 residues. The CDR3 loop is CASSPDRGPGNEKLFF. The CDR3 nucleotides read TGTGCCAGCAGCCCGGACAGGGGGCCGGGTAATGAAAAACTGTTTTTT.

Of note for this clonotype: A read error may account for a junction end that differs from germline. The genes are TRBV7-2 and TRBJ1-4, with 8 nucleotides matching TRBD1. Germline assignment: CDR1 SGHTA and CDR2 FQGNSA. The CDR3 spans 16 residues. The CDR3 loop is CASSQDRGSTNERLFF. CDR3 DNA: TGTGCCAGCAGCCAAGACAGGGGCTCAACTAATGAAAGACTGTTTTTT.

This clonotype was seen many times. The chain uses TRBV28 and TRBJ2-1; 10 bases match TRBD1. This CDR3 contains 14 residues. V trimming: 6 bases; J trimming: 5 bases; junction bases outside the gene matches: 4. Germline V gives CDR1 MDHEN, CDR2 SYDVKM. The CDR3 sequence is CASSSGTGDNEQFF. The CDR3 nucleotides read TGTGCCAGCAGCTCCGGGACAGGGGACAATGAGCAGTTCTTC.

This clonotype was found many times. This sequence joins TRBV7-9 and TRBJ2-7; the match to TRBD1 covers 9 bases. V trimming: 10 bases; J trimming: 3 bases; junction bases outside the gene matches: 7. CDR3 size: 13 residues. Germline CDR1 reads SEHNR; CDR2 reads FQNEAQ (reference sequence). This CDR3 is CAIRDRVHYEQYF. CDR3 in DNA: TGTGCCATCCGGGACAGGGTTCACTACGAGCAGTACTTC.

The chain links TRBV4-1 to TRBJ1-2; tentatively, D is TRBD1 (5 bases). The germline V gene encodes CDR1 MGHRA and CDR2 YSYEKL. The length of the CDR3 is 15 residues. V lost 4 bases to trimming and J lost 3 bases, with 15 bases between them. The CDR3 reads CASSPSVGLHYGYTF. CDR3 nucleotides: TGCGCCAGCAGCCCTAGCGTGGGACTGCACTATGGCTACACCTTC.

For this clonotype: In this CDR3 the conserved last residue, phenylalanine or tryptophan, is missing, so a read error is likely. V gene TRBV27 combines with J gene TRBJ1-5, with a possible D match to TRBD1 (5 bases). The CDR3 is 15 residues long. CDR1 and CDR2 from the germline V gene are MNHEY and SMNVEV (reference sequence). V gave up 3 bases and J gave up 0 bases, with 9 bases separating them. The CDR3 spells CASSFSQGSNQPQHL. The CDR3 DNA is TGTGCCAGCAGTTTTTCGCAGGGTAGCAATCAGCCCCAGCATCTT.